The 32 T cell receptor beta chains in this list originate from one sample, sequenced in a study of shared clonotypes between healthy human individuals. Measured with immunoSEQ multiplex PCR; TCRdb has only the in-frame clones, and not every one. This sample carries some 2.1 million clones, roughly 93% of them seen once, and the ten largest clones take around 1.8%. Naive CD8 cells comprised CD45RO-negative, CCR7-positively selected cells, excluding terminally differentiated effector memory CD45RA+ cells. The sample taken for sequencing was naive CD8+ T cells from PBMCs. The receptors were sampled from a man aged 18 to 30 in good health. Some clones in this sample may be carry-over from other donors' samples.

In regard to this clone: This sample includes further DNA sequences coding for the same CDR3. The rearrangement uses TRBV29-1 and TRBJ2-7, with a weak D call TRBD2 (5 bases). Germline CDR1 reads SQVTM; CDR2 reads ANQGSEA. CDR3 length equals 12 residues. V lost 4 bases and J 1 base, leaving 8 bases between the germline ends. CDR3 sequence: CSVVSGSYEQYF. For the CDR3, the DNA is TGCAGCGTTGTTTCGGGGTCCTACGAGCAGTACTTC.

This clone was detected once. The V gene is TRBV2, the J gene TRBJ2-7; TRBD1 matches 9 bases. The ends lost 6 bases at V and 3 bases at J; junction bases unmatched: 9. This CDR3 region has 15 residues. Per the germline V gene, CDR1 is SNHLY and CDR2 is FYNNEI. The CDR3 nucleotides read TGTGCCAGCAGAGAATGGACAGGGGATATCTACGAGCAGTACTTC. As protein: CASREWTGDIYEQYF.

This clone was recorded only once. J is TRBJ2-1 and V is TRBV2; 8 bases are a match to TRBD2. The CDR3 spans 18 residues. J gave up 6 bases and V 2 bases, and 15 bases lay outside the gene matches. The germline CDR1 and CDR2 sequences are SNHLY and FYNNEI. CDR3 protein: CASSELAGSGTSGNEQFF. The CDR3 DNA is TGTGCCAGCAGTGAATTAGCGGGGTCGGGGACCTCCGGCAATGAGCAGTTCTTC.

The V and J genes are TRBV5-1 and TRBJ1-1, with 10 positions matching TRBD1. This CDR3 has 17 amino acids. CDR1 and CDR2 from the germline V gene are SGHRS and YFSETQ. Unmatched junction bases numbered 11, after V lost 4 bases and J lost 2 bases. The CDR3 coding sequence is TGCGCCAGCAGCCACCCAAGGACAGGGGGTATCAACACTGAAGCTTTCTTT. Translated: CASSHPRTGGINTEAFF.

The chain recombines TRBV19 with TRBJ2-2; D remains ambiguous. CDR3 size: 17 residues. Germline values: CDR1 LNHDA, CDR2 SQIVND (reference sequence). V was shortened by 7 bases and J by 1 base, with 19 bases between the two germline ends. CDR3 nucleotide sequence: TGTGCCAGTACCCAATGGGGAATTCTCGGGAACACCGGGGAGCTGTTTTTT. Its translation: CASTQWGILGNTGELFF.

V usage is TRBV4-1 and J usage is TRBJ2-2; weak D call: TRBD1 (5 bases). Germline-derived CDR1 and CDR2 are MGHRA and YSYEKL. With 1 base removed from V and 3 bases from J, the gap between germline ends came to 12 bases. The CDR3 is 16 amino acids. CDR3 sequence reads: CASSQVAQGDTGELFF. The CDR3, as DNA: TGCGCCAGCAGCCAAGTAGCCCAGGGTGACACCGGGGAGCTGTTTTTT.

The rearrangement links TRBV4-1 to TRBJ1-1; D is undetermined. The germline V gene has CDR1 MGHRA and CDR2 YSYEKL. The V gene lost 1 base and the J gene lost 6 bases, with 15 bases spanning the gap. The CDR3 spans 15 residues. The CDR3 nucleotides read TGCGCCAGCAGCCAAGTCTACCCCCCGAGGGCTGAAGCTTTCTTT. This translates into CASSQVYPPRAEAFF.

V and J are TRBV29-1 and TRBJ2-7, with a possible D match to TRBD1 (5 bases). Trimming cost V 5 bases and J 3 bases, with 23 bases left between them. CDR1 and CDR2 (germline): SQVTM, ANQGSEA. CDR3 length: 16 amino acids. The chain's CDR3 is CSVFVLETGSNYEQYF. For the CDR3, the DNA is TGCAGCGTTTTTGTTTTGGAAACAGGTAGTAACTACGAGCAGTACTTC.

The chain has TRBV13 and TRBJ2-4; 7 bases fit TRBD1. J lost 2 bases, V lost 5 bases, and 9 bases had no gene match. The CDR3 loop spans 16 amino acids. In germline, CDR1 is PRHDT, CDR2 FYEKMQ (reference sequence). CDR3 region: CASSARGSETKNIQYF. The CDR3 bases are TGTGCCAGCAGCGCCAGGGGGAGTGAGACCAAAAACATTCAGTACTTC.

The V call is TRBV7-9, the J call TRBJ2-5; 10 bases fit TRBD2. Germline V CDR1 and CDR2: SEHNR, FQNEAQ (reference sequence). The CDR3 is made up of 15 amino acids. Trimming took 2 bases from V and 5 from J; bases not matched to a gene: 5. The DNA for the CDR3 is TGTGCCAGCAGCTTAAGCCTAGCGGGAGCGGAGACCCAGTACTTC. Protein sequence: CASSLSLAGAETQYF. The variable domain in full, with the rest retrieved from reference TRBV7-9 and TRBJ2-5, is DTGVSQNPRHKITKRGQNVTFRCDPISEHNRLYWYRQTLGQGPEFLTYFQNEAQLEKSRLLSDRFSAERPKGSFSTLEIQRTEQGDSAMYLCASSLSLAGAETQYFGPGTRLLVL.

This chain links TRBV28 with TRBJ1-3; D is ambiguous. Per germline, CDR1 MDHEN and CDR2 SYDVKM. V lost 0 bases, J lost 2 bases, and 14 bases lay in between. This CDR3 has 17 residues. The CDR3 coding sequence is TGTGCCAGCAGTTTATGGCTGGGAGGGAGCGCTGGAAACACCATATATTTT. This codes for CASSLWLGGSAGNTIYF.

This clone was seen more than once but under ten times. The rearrangement uses TRBV6-1 and TRBJ1-4; TRBD1 matches at 7 bases. Germline V gene sequence: CDR1 MNHNS, CDR2 SASEGT. The trim removed 4 bases at V and 6 bases at J, leaving 11 bases unmatched. The CDR3 is 16 amino acids. CDR3 in amino acids: CASSVLLGTADEKLFF. CDR3 in DNA: TGTGCCAGCAGTGTTCTCCTAGGGACAGCGGATGAAAAACTGTTTTTT.

This clone was picked up one time. At the DNA level, this CDR3 is encoded by other sequences in the same sample as well. The chain has TRBV13 and TRBJ2-3, with no clear D. Germline V lookup: CDR1 PRHDT, CDR2 FYEKMQ (reference sequence). V was cut by 2 bases and J by 0 bases, with 3 bases left in between. This CDR3 contains 13 residues. The CDR3 DNA reads as TGTGCCAGCAGCTTACGCAGCACAGATACGCAGTATTTT. This gives the protein CASSLRSTDTQYF.

This chain links TRBV2 with TRBJ2-3; D unresolved. V was trimmed by 0 bases and J by 2 bases, leaving 15 bases between them. The germline V gene encodes CDR1 SNHLY and CDR2 FYNNEI. The CDR3 sequence is 17 residues long. The CDR3 is CASSEALEGIYTDTQYF. The DNA of the CDR3 is TGTGCCAGCAGTGAAGCGCTTGAAGGGATTTACACAGATACGCAGTATTTT.

The chain is built from TRBV27 and TRBJ1-1; perhaps TRBD1 as D (5 bases). V was shortened by 5 bases and J by 1 base, with 11 bases between the two germline ends. This CDR3 contains 14 residues. CDR1 and CDR2 from the germline V gene are MNHEY and SMNVEV (reference sequence). DNA of the CDR3: TGTGCCAGCAGTCCCCTCGACAGGAACACTGAAGCTTTCTTT. It is translated as CASSPLDRNTEAFF.

CDR3 DNA: TGTGCCAGCAGCACCTCCTCGAGGGGGGGGGCGTACGAGCAGTACTTC. This encodes CASSTSSRGGAYEQYF. The J gene is TRBJ2-7, the V gene TRBV9; D is perhaps TRBD2 (7 bases). Trimming shortened V by 4 bases and J by 4 bases, and 21 bases separated the two germline ends. Germline V lookup: CDR1 SGDLS, CDR2 YYNGEE. CDR3 length: 16 residues.

This clone was counted only a few times. Different DNA sequences within this sample yield the same CDR3. V gene TRBV2 combines with J gene TRBJ2-7; D is ambiguous. The CDR3 extends over 12 amino acids. The V and J ends lost 6 bases and 2 bases respectively, with 8 bases between them. CDR1 is SNHLY, CDR2 FYNNEI, per germline. For the CDR3, the DNA is TGTGCCAGCAGCTCAGGAACCTACGAGCAGTACTTC. Its protein product is CASSSGTYEQYF.

V gene TRBV19 combines with J gene TRBJ1-1; D gene uncertain. From germline, CDR1 is LNHDA and CDR2 SQIVND (reference sequence). V was pared by 5 bases and J by 8 bases, with 18 bases between. The CDR3 totals 14 residues. The CDR3, as DNA: TGTGCCAGTAGTCCCCTACCAGACCCGAAAGAAGCTTTCTTT. Translation: CASSPLPDPKEAFF.

The genes are TRBV28 and TRBJ2-1; TRBD2 matches at 9 bases. The CDR3 length is 14 residues. Germline lookup yields CDR1 MDHEN and CDR2 SYDVKM. The trim removed 5 bases at V and 9 bases at J, leaving 8 bases unmatched. The CDR3 here is CASSIAGEGIEQFF. As DNA, the CDR3 is TGTGCCAGCAGTATAGCGGGAGAGGGTATTGAGCAGTTCTTC.

The V call is TRBV19, the J call TRBJ2-1; 12 nucleotides align to TRBD2. The CDR3 spans 16 residues. Germline-derived CDR1 and CDR2 are LNHDA and SQIVND (reference sequence). V was clipped by 3 bases and J by 5 bases; unmatched bases: 5. The CDR3 is CASSIGTSGPNNEQFF. The CDR3 region has the DNA TGTGCCAGTAGTATCGGGACTAGCGGGCCTAACAATGAGCAGTTCTTC.

This chain joins TRBV28 and TRBJ2-1, with 7 bases aligning to TRBD1. Germline CDR1 MDHEN, CDR2 SYDVKM. The CDR3 totals 14 residues. V lost 5 bases to trimming and J lost 3 bases; unmatched junction nucleotides: 4. The DNA of the CDR3 is TGTGCCAGCAGTGGGACAGCCTACTACAATGAGCAGTTCTTC. Amino acids: CASSGTAYYNEQFF.

V and J are TRBV28 and TRBJ2-7, with D hard to call. V was pared by 8 bases and J by 4 bases, with 21 bases between. Germline CDR1 and CDR2: MDHEN and SYDVKM. The CDR3 is 15 amino acids. In DNA, the CDR3 is TGTGCCAGCCGGACCACCCTTAACCGAGATTACGAGCAGTACTTC. This gives the protein CASRTTLNRDYEQYF.

The chain employs TRBV11-2 and TRBJ2-7, with 10 bases lining up with TRBD2. Looked up from germline, CDR1 is SGHAT and CDR2 is FQNNGV. J lost 5 bases, V lost 7 bases, and 11 bases had no gene match. The CDR3 extends over 15 amino acids. CDR3: CASTPSGLAGDEQYF. In DNA form, the CDR3 reads TGTGCCAGCACCCCGTCGGGCCTAGCGGGAGACGAGCAGTACTTC. Variable domain in full (rest from reference TRBV11-2 and TRBJ2-7): EAGVAQSPRYKIIEKRQSVAFWCNPISGHATLYWYQQILGQGPKLLIQFQNNGVVDDSQLPKDRFSAERLKGVDSTLKIQPAKLEDSAVYLCASTPSGLAGDEQYFGPGTRLTVT.

The V gene is TRBV5-1, the J gene TRBJ2-7; D may match TRBD1 or TRBD2 (5 bases each). Looked up from germline, CDR1 is SGHRS and CDR2 is YFSETQ. CDR3 length: 15 amino acids. Between the trimmed V and J ends, which lost 4 bases and 2 bases, there was a span of 16 bases. CDR3 residues: CASSEGTSPPYEQYF. CDR3 sequence (DNA): TGCGCCAGCAGCGAGGGGACCTCCCCTCCCTACGAGCAGTACTTC.

The V call is TRBV4-1, the J call TRBJ2-7; no clear D. Trimming took off 2 bases at V and 6 bases at J, with 14 bases between the two ends. The CDR3 totals 14 residues. The germline V gene has CDR1 MGHRA and CDR2 YSYEKL. CDR3 DNA: TGCGCCAGCAGCCAAACCCACTCGATCTCCGAGCAGTACTTC. Translating gives CASSQTHSISEQYF.

This rearrangement joins TRBV27 to TRBJ2-7; no definite D call. The CDR3 sequence is 12 residues long. Germline lookup yields CDR1 MNHEY and CDR2 SMNVEV (reference sequence). Trimming took off 6 bases at V and 6 bases at J, with 12 bases between the two ends. The CDR3 bases are TGTGCCAGCAGAGACCTTGGCCTCGAGCAGTACTTC. Translated: CASRDLGLEQYF.

This chain joins TRBV28 and TRBJ1-5; perhaps TRBD1 as D (5 bases). This CDR3 comprises 14 residues. Deletions cut 3 bases from V and 4 bases from J, with 10 bases between. The germline V gene encodes CDR1 MDHEN and CDR2 SYDVKM. CDR3 region: CASSFRQTNQPQHF. In DNA form, the CDR3 reads TGTGCCAGCAGTTTTAGACAGACTAATCAGCCCCAGCATTTT.

Written as DNA, the CDR3 is TGTGCCAGCAGCCCGGACATAAATACCTACGAGCAGTACTTC. As protein: CASSPDINTYEQYF. The rearrangement links TRBV7-2 to TRBJ2-7; D perhaps matches TRBD1 (5 bases). Trimming removed 5 bases from V and 2 bases from J, with 13 bases in between. The germline CDR1 and CDR2 sequences are SGHTA and FQGNSA. CDR3 size: 14 residues.

The chain is built from TRBV4-2 and TRBJ2-1; D is unclear. The length of the CDR3 is 17 residues. The V gene's germline CDR1 is LGHNA and CDR2 YNFKEQ. V gave up 6 bases and J gave up 5 bases, with 23 bases separating them. The CDR3 loop reads CASRPIPRAQGDNEQFF. The DNA of the CDR3 is TGTGCCAGCAGACCTATCCCCCGGGCCCAAGGAGACAATGAGCAGTTCTTC.

The chain uses TRBV5-4 and TRBJ2-6, with 9 bases fitting TRBD1. This CDR3 is 20 amino acids long. From germline, CDR1 is SGHNT and CDR2 YYREEE (reference sequence). Unmatched junction bases numbered 14, after V lost 3 bases and J lost 1 base. Here the CDR3 DNA reads TGTGCCAGCAGCTCGTCGAGCTGGACAGGGGCTGGGTCTGGGGCCAACGTCCTGACTTTC. This sequence encodes CASSSSSWTGAGSGANVLTF. Drawing the rest from reference TRBV5-4 and TRBJ2-6, the complete variable domain is ETGVTQSPTHLIKTRGQQVTLRCSSQSGHNTVSWYQQALGQGPQFIFQYYREEENGRGNFPPRFSGLQFPNYSSELNVNALELDDSALYLCASSSSSWTGAGSGANVLTFGAGSRLTVL.

The rearrangement joins TRBV5-6 to TRBJ2-2; D might be TRBD2 (5 bases). Trimming took off 5 bases at V and 4 bases at J, with 9 bases between the two ends. The CDR3 runs 13 residues. CDR1 and CDR2 (germline): SGHDT, YYEEEE. CDR3 sequence reads: CASRRAGTGELFF. CDR3 sequence (DNA): TGTGCCAGCAGGAGGGCGGGCACCGGGGAGCTGTTTTTT.

This chain links TRBV9 with TRBJ2-3; D remains unclear. The CDR3 runs to 15 residues. The V end lost 4 bases, the J end lost 2 bases, and 14 bases lay between the germline ends. Germline values: CDR1 SGDLS, CDR2 YYNGEE. The CDR3, as DNA: TGTGCCAGCAGCCTCGGTTTAGCAGTCACAGATACGCAGTATTTT. Its protein product is CASSLGLAVTDTQYF.